This TCR beta chain was retrieved from a study of T cell repertoires in cytomegalovirus infection. Across the study: Based on public TCR beta signatures, there were indications of CMV infection and of a matching HLA type.

Comments on this clonotype: The antigen remains undetermined.

The trim removed 5 bases at V and 8 bases at J, leaving 12 bases unmatched. The CDR3 covers 16 residues. CDR1 is MDHEN, CDR2 SYDVKM, per germline. Whole-study results and caveats: Adding up the frequency of public TCR beta families identified people who carried CMV plus the relevant HLA.

TCRdb redid the calling of the reads with MiXCR, one entry per CDR3 protein. The sample lists approximately 260,000 distinct CDR3 sequences; more than 15% were seen once. The chain combines TRBV28 with TRBJ2-3; TRBD2 matches at 11 bases. Sequenced material: CD8+ T cells from PBMCs. The origin of this receptor is a human donor in good health (CMV status not recorded). Some clones in this sample may be carry-over from other donors' samples. CDR3 nucleotides: TGTGCCAGCAGTGAGATACTAGCGGGGGCCTCGGGTACGCAGTATTTT. Translation: CASSEILAGASGTQYF.